A selection of T cell receptor beta chains follows, all from one sample in a study of T cell changes during pregnancy in multiple sclerosis. Assay: immunoSEQ multiplex PCR; the TCRdb copy retains only in-frame clones and omits some. Among 70,000 to 75,000 clones listed, around 85% were seen once. The material sequenced was peripheral blood, taken before pregnancy. These receptors were collected from a female donor with multiple sclerosis, enrolled in a pregnancy study. Each CDR3 is given with its conserved first and last residue. A D gene is named only where the DNA matches it firmly. A clone size is listed for some rows: how often the clone was seen (once, few, many), or a class if it is expanded.

clone_size	d_call	v_call	j_call	cdr3_nt	cdr3_aa
-	-	TRBV10-1	TRBJ2-7	TGCGCCAGCACTAGAAGGCCGACGGGGACCTACGAGCAGTACTTC	CASTRRPTGTYEQYF
-	-	TRBV18	TRBJ2-1	TGTGCCAGCTCACCACCGTTGGCAGCGAGCTCCTACAATGAGCAGTTCTTC	CASSPPLAASSYNEQFF
-	TRBD1	TRBV7-9	TRBJ2-2	TGTGCCGGGGACAGGGCCACCGGGGAGCTGTTTTTT	CAGDRATGELFF
-	-	TRBV25-1	TRBJ2-5	TGTGCCAGCAGTGACACACAGGGTTCGGGAGAGACCCAGTACTTC	CASSDTQGSGETQYF
-	TRBD1	TRBV13	TRBJ1-2	TGTGCGGAGGACAGGAACTATGGCTACACCTTC	CAEDRNYGYTF
few	-	TRBV4-1	TRBJ1-1	TGCGCCAGCAGCCTACAAGACATCCGGAACACTGAAGCTTTCTTT	CASSLQDIRNTEAFF
-	-	TRBV19	TRBJ1-2	TGTGCCAGTAGTATGTCAGGGAACTATGGCTACACCTTC	CASSMSGNYGYTF
-	TRBD1	TRBV6-5	TRBJ1-1	TGTGCCAGCAGTTTCCGGACAGGGCTCTCTGAAGCTTTCTTT	CASSFRTGLSEAFF
-	TRBD1	TRBV18	TRBJ1-5	TGTGCCAGCTCAAAAACAGGGACAGGGGATCAGCCCCAGCATTTT	CASSKTGTGDQPQHF
-	-	TRBV29-1	TRBJ2-1	TGCAGCGTTGTAGGTCACAGGGCTGGCAATGAGCAGTTCTTC	CSVVGHRAGNEQFF
-	TRBD2	TRBV10-2	TRBJ2-5	TGCGCCAGCAGGCAAGCGGGAGAAGAGACCCAGTACTTC	CASRQAGEETQYF
-	TRBD2	TRBV2	TRBJ2-2	TGTGCCAGCAGATCACTAGCGGGGACCACCGGGGAGCTGTTTTTT	CASRSLAGTTGELFF
-	TRBD1	TRBV7-9	TRBJ2-5	TGTGCCAGCAGCCCTCGTCGACAGGGCGTCCGAGAGACCCAGTACTTC	CASSPRRQGVRETQYF
-	TRBD1	TRBV11-2	TRBJ1-2	TGTGCCAGCAGCCTCGGGACAGGGATAAATGGCTACACCTTC	CASSLGTGINGYTF
-	TRBD1	TRBV10-3	TRBJ1-6	TGTGCCATCAGTGATGCGACAGGGGGCGGGCCACCCCTCCACTTT	CAISDATGGGPPLHF
-	-	TRBV4-2	TRBJ1-3	TGTGCCAGCAGCCAAGAGGGCCGGGGGGCGGCTGGAAACACCATATATTTT	CASSQEGRGAAGNTIYF
-	-	TRBV18	TRBJ1-2	TGTGCCAGCTCACCAGACGGAGTTTATGGCTACACCTTC	CASSPDGVYGYTF
-	TRBD1	TRBV27	TRBJ1-6	TGTGCCAGCTGGACAGGGTTATGGTCACCCCTCCACTTT	CASWTGLWSPLHF
-	TRBD1	TRBV19	TRBJ2-7	TGTGCCAGTAGTATTGACAGGGTCAGCTACGAGCAGTACTTC	CASSIDRVSYEQYF
once	-	TRBV6-6	TRBJ1-2	TGTGCCAGCCTGAGCCAGGCTCACTATGGCTACACCTTC	CASLSQAHYGYTF